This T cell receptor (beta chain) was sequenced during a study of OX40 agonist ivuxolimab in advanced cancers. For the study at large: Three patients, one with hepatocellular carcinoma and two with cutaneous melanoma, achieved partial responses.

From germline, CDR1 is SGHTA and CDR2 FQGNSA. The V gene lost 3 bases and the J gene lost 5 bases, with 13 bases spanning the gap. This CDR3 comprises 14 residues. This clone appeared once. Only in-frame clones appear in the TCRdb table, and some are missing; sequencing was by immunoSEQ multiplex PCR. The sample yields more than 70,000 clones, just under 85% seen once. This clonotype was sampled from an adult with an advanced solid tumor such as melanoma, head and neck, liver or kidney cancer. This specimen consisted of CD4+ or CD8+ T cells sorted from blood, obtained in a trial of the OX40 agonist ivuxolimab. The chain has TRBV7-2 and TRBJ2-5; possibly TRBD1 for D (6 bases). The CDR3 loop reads CASSFRGSGETQYF. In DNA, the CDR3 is TGTGCCAGCAGCTTCAGGGGCTCGGGGGAGACCCAGTACTTC.